This TCR beta chain was observed in a study of early T cells in non-severe SARS-CoV-2 infection. The germline V and J ends were trimmed by 3 bases and 4 bases, with 5 bases remaining between them. Per the germline V gene, CDR1 is LNHDA and CDR2 is SQIVND (reference sequence). The CDR3 is made up of 12 amino acids. This clonotype was counted only a few times. TCRdb reanalysed the 5' RACE reads using MiXCR and keeps one entry per CDR3 protein. The data show fewer than 80,000 distinct CDR3 sequences, with around 12% seen just once and over 1% held by the top ten. The origin of this receptor is an adult who was a healthcare worker with PCR-confirmed SARS-CoV-2 infection or an uninfected control (not recorded which). The donor label of this sample is uncertain. This chain connects TRBV19 to TRBJ2-3; D may match TRBD1 or TRBD2 (5 bases each). Material: whole blood, obtained at baseline. The CDR3 here is CASSMGADTQYF. In nucleotides, the CDR3 is TGTGCCAGTAGTATGGGGGCAGATACGCAGTATTTT.